This T cell receptor beta chain was retrieved from a study of neurological immune-mediated disorders. General study points: One related-CDR3 cluster, identified by phylogenetic grouping, held the repertoires of 18 of 34 multiple sclerosis patients and was a possible signature. Multiple sclerosis patients had less TCR clonal expansion than even healthy controls, unlike HTLV-1-associated myelopathy.

Trimming left V 4 bases short and J 3 bases short, with 9 bases between. The CDR3 runs to 14 residues. CDR1 and CDR2 (germline): LNHNV, YYDKDF (reference sequence). Each sequencing run yielded over 200 million TCR-beta sequences from 15-18 subjects. Using its own MiXCR run on the 5' RACE reads, TCRdb lists one record per CDR3 protein. Of tens of thousands of distinct CDR3 sequences in the sample, under 4.5% were seen once. This clonotype was detected many times. As yet, its antigen is unknown. The V gene is TRBV15, the J gene TRBJ1-4; no firm D call. The sequence came from a woman in her twenties or thirties with multiple sclerosis. The sequencing input was PBMCs. The CDR3, as DNA: TGTGCCACCAGCATCTCTTGGGCTAATGAAAAACTGTTTTTT. It specifies CATSISWANEKLFF. The full variable domain, completed using reference TRBV15 and TRBJ1-4, is DAMVIQNPRYQVTQFGKPVTLSCSQTLNHNVMYWYQQKSSQAPKLLFHYYDKDFNNEADTPDNFQSRRPNTSFCFLDIRSPGLGDTAMYLCATSISWANEKLFFGSGTQLSVL.